Listed below are T cell receptor beta chains from one sample, sequenced in a study of blood T cell repertoires in COVID-19. Generated by immunoSEQ multiplex PCR, the TCRdb table keeps only in-frame clones and is missing some. The data contain 350,000 to 400,000 clones, approximately 90% of them singletons. Sequencing was carried out using PBMCs or T cells enriched from blood (not recorded which). Receptors originate from a woman in her thirties or forties who had been exposed to COVID-19. Both conserved end residues are part of each CDR3. A D gene is named only where the DNA matches it firmly.

CDR3 | D | J | V
CASSAVRLAGGRDTQYF | TRBD2 | TRBJ2-3 | TRBV9
CASASRQGDGELFF | TRBD1 | TRBJ2-2 | TRBV18
CASSYTGDGNQPQHF | TRBD1 | TRBJ1-5 | TRBV5-1
CASSPRAGLSGNTIYF | . | TRBJ1-3 | TRBV18
CASSLDQGPREQYF | . | TRBJ2-7 | TRBV7-2
CASTSGGGTGGEQYF | TRBD1 | TRBJ2-7 | TRBV19
CASSLVPSQETQYF | . | TRBJ2-5 | TRBV18
CASSAMTSGNLGELFF | TRBD2 | TRBJ2-2 | TRBV9
CASSLDRGGQETQYF | TRBD1 | TRBJ2-5 | TRBV7-7
CASSGQGNVLTF | TRBD1 | TRBJ2-6 | TRBV18
CASSPPGTNEKLFF | . | TRBJ1-4 | TRBV5-1
CASSLHGAGANVLTF | . | TRBJ2-6 | TRBV7-9
CASRPMGSGNQPQHF | . | TRBJ1-5 | TRBV27
CASSPGWDQPQHF | . | TRBJ1-5 | TRBV5-4
CASSVTGTQFFNEQFF | . | TRBJ2-1 | TRBV7-9
CAISRVIENIQYF | . | TRBJ2-4 | TRBV10-3
CASSIRDRGRNNQPQHF | TRBD1 | TRBJ1-5 | TRBV19
CASSTPPGQRAFF | . | TRBJ1-1 | TRBV19
CSAGQVLNYGYTF | . | TRBJ1-2 | TRBV29-1
CASSPGGALDDEQYF | . | TRBJ2-7 | TRBV18
CASSTNVGGSSTDTQYF | . | TRBJ2-3 | TRBV18
CASSVLQGAVDTQYF | TRBD1 | TRBJ2-3 | TRBV9
CASSAFQAGGGETQYF | TRBD2 | TRBJ2-5 | TRBV9
CATRGATNEKLFF | . | TRBJ1-4 | TRBV24-1
CASSPQGTGAYEQYF | TRBD1 | TRBJ2-7 | TRBV18
CASSRAGGGQVVGEQYF | TRBD2 | TRBJ2-7 | TRBV7-2
CASSLDRSEAFF | . | TRBJ1-1 | TRBV5-1
CASSERQGRYGYTF | TRBD1 | TRBJ1-2 | TRBV7-9
CASSEQGRNTEAFF | . | TRBJ1-1 | TRBV2
CASSPWTGPNSGNTEAFF | TRBD1 | TRBJ1-1 | TRBV18
CASSVKASGGELFF | TRBD2 | TRBJ2-2 | TRBV2
CASSVRQGAGEQYF | TRBD1 | TRBJ2-7 | TRBV10-1
CASRTGDNYGYTF | . | TRBJ1-2 | TRBV27
CASSLQAGVDTQYF | TRBD2 | TRBJ2-3 | TRBV4-3
CASGSGTLGPYGYTF | . | TRBJ1-2 | TRBV5-1
CATSDPTGGTEAFF | TRBD1 | TRBJ1-1 | TRBV24-1
CASSSYSSGANVLTF | . | TRBJ2-6 | TRBV27
CAISPREGYNSPLHF | . | TRBJ1-6 | TRBV10-3
CASSQGQGGTQYF | . | TRBJ2-5 | TRBV9
CASSLSTGGEQYF | . | TRBJ2-7 | TRBV7-3
CASRTTGGSTEAFF | TRBD1 | TRBJ1-1 | TRBV11-3
CASSIGHNQETQYF | . | TRBJ2-5 | TRBV19
CASSRLPRGRGNSPLHF | . | TRBJ1-6 | TRBV27
CATQRRETTDTQYF | . | TRBJ2-3 | TRBV7-8
CASSLAPTGLLSGNTIYF | . | TRBJ1-3 | TRBV5-1
CASSITTGTGGDQPQHF | TRBD1 | TRBJ1-5 | TRBV19
CATSDAGKNIQYF | . | TRBJ2-4 | TRBV24-1
CASRVQGVNTEAFF | TRBD1 | TRBJ1-1 | TRBV27
CAWRQNENTEAFF | . | TRBJ1-1 | TRBV30
CASSSGQGAYEQYF | TRBD1 | TRBJ2-7 | TRBV7-9
CASSLAVGGGTEAFF | . | TRBJ1-1 | TRBV5-1
CASSTGERDYTF | TRBD1 | TRBJ1-2 | TRBV28
CASSTDRGPSQGYTF | TRBD1 | TRBJ1-2 | TRBV19
CASSSIDRAQETQYF | TRBD1 | TRBJ2-5 | TRBV27
CASSSSGAYNEQFF | TRBD2 | TRBJ2-1 | TRBV6-2/TRBV6-3